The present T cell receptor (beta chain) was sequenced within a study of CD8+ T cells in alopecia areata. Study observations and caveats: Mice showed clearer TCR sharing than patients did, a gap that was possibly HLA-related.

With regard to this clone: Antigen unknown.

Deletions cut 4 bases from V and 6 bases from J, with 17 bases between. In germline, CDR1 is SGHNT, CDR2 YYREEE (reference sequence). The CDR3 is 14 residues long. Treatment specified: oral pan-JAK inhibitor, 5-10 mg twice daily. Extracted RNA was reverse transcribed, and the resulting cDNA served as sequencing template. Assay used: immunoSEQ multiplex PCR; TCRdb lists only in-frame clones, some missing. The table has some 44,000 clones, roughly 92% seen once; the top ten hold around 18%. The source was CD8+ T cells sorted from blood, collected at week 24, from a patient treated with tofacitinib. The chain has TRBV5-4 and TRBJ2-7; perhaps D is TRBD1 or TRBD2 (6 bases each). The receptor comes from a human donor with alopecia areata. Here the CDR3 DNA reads TGTGCCAGCAGCCTGAACGGGGGCGTCCTCGAGCAGTACTTC. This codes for CASSLNGGVLEQYF. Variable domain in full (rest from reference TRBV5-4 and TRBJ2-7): ETGVTQSPTHLIKTRGQQVTLRCSSQSGHNTVSWYQQALGQGPQFIFQYYREEENGRGNFPPRFSGLQFPNYSSELNVNALELDDSALYLCASSLNGGVLEQYFGPGTRLTVT.